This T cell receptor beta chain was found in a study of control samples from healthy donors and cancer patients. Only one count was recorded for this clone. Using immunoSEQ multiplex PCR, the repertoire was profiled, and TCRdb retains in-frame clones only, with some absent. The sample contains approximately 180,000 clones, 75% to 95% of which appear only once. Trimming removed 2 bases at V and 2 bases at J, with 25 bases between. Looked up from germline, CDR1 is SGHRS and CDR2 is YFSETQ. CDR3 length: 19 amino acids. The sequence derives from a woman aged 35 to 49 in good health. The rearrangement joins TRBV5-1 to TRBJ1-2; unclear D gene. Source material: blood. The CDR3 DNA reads TGCGCCAGCAGCTTACACGAGACCACCCGGAGTTTCAGAAACTATGGCTACACCTTC. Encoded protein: CASSLHETTRSFRNYGYTF.